Each of the 11 T cell receptor beta chains below was sequenced from the same sample in a study of cytomegalovirus exposure and HLA in healthy donors. PCR employed 60 Vbeta and 13 Jbeta primers. Method: immunoSEQ multiplex PCR; TCRdb's copy keeps in-frame clones and lacks some. The table for this sample gives some 47,000 clones. Sequencing input: PBMCs. These receptors all come from a middle-aged woman in good health and CMV-seronegative.

This chain connects TRBV7-8 to TRBJ1-2; TRBD1 is a possible D gene (6 bases). The CDR3 spans 15 residues. Germline V gene data show CDR1 as SGHVS and CDR2 as FQNEAQ. V dropped 1 base and J dropped 4 bases, with 13 bases sitting between them. The CDR3, as DNA: TGTGCCAGCAGCTTAGAGGCAGGGGCGACCTATGGCTACACCTTC. Its protein is CASSLEAGATYGYTF.

The rearrangement uses TRBV21-1 and TRBJ2-5; the table's D call TRBD2 went unverified against the DNA. TRBV21-1 is noted as a pseudogene. The CDR3 runs to 12 residues. CDR3 DNA: TGTGCCAGCAGCGGATCGGGGGAGACCCAGTACTTC. Translation gives CASSGSGETQYF.

V is TRBV5-1 and J is TRBJ2-5, with D perhaps TRBD1 (5 bases). The CDR3 contains 13 residues. Germline-derived CDR1 and CDR2 are SGHRS and YFSETQ. Trimming cost V 2 bases and J 1 base, with 6 bases left between them. Here the CDR3 reads CASSFRAQETQYF. In DNA form, the CDR3 reads TGCGCCAGCAGCTTCAGGGCCCAAGAGACCCAGTACTTC.

This chain links TRBV6-1 with TRBJ2-1; weak D call: TRBD2 (6 bases). The V and J ends lost 6 bases and 8 bases respectively, with 17 bases between them. CDR1 MNHNS and CDR2 SASEGT come from the germline V gene. CDR3 length: 14 amino acids. The CDR3 is CASRRLVSLDEQFF. The CDR3 DNA reads TGTGCCAGCAGAAGACTAGTTTCCCTCGATGAGCAGTTCTTC.

The chain links TRBV10-2 to TRBJ2-3; 9 bases are a match to TRBD2. This CDR3 contains 19 residues. Trimming cost V 4 bases and J 2 bases; bases outside gene matches: 16. Germline CDR1 WSHSY, CDR2 SAAADI. The CDR3 loop is CASSVGSGGFWSATDTQYF. CDR3 in DNA: TGCGCCAGCAGTGTGGGTAGCGGGGGTTTTTGGTCGGCCACAGATACGCAGTATTTT.

Comments on this clone: At the DNA level, this CDR3 is encoded by other sequences in the same sample as well. The V call is TRBV15, the J call TRBJ2-7, with TRBD2 identical over 8 bases. CDR1 and CDR2 (germline): LNHNV, YYDKDF (reference sequence). CDR3 length equals 16 residues. The V segment lost 0 bases and the J segment 7 bases; nucleotides outside the gene matches: 11. This chain's CDR3 is CATSRDLTAGEKEQYF. In DNA, the CDR3 is TGTGCCACCAGCAGAGACCTGACAGCGGGGGAGAAGGAGCAGTACTTC.

In DNA form, the CDR3 reads TGTGCCAGCGGCACAGTTATGCTTGATTCACCCCTCCACTTT. Translating gives CASGTVMLDSPLHF. The chain joins TRBV2 to TRBJ1-6; D remains ambiguous. The CDR3 covers 14 residues. Germline V gene data show CDR1 as SNHLY and CDR2 as FYNNEI. V dropped 8 bases and J dropped 8 bases, with 16 bases sitting between them.

V is TRBV19 and J is TRBJ1-5, with 7 bases fitting TRBD1. CDR1 and CDR2 from the germline V gene are LNHDA and SQIVND (reference sequence). The CDR3 runs to 16 residues. V lost 2 bases to trimming and J lost 2 bases; unmatched junction nucleotides: 6. CDR3 sequence reads: CASSISGGMGNQPQHF. CDR3 in DNA: TGTGCCAGTAGTATATCAGGGGGTATGGGCAATCAGCCCCAGCATTTT.

This chain links TRBV5-1 with TRBJ2-5, with 8 bases that match TRBD2. The end of the DNA is better explained by TRBJ2-7, so the J call may be wrong. This CDR3 has 14 residues. Germline V CDR1 and CDR2: SGHRS, YFSETQ. CDR3 amino acids: CASSSGGITYEQYF. The CDR3 DNA reads TGCGCCAGCAGCTCGGGGGGGATAACCTACGAGCAGTACTTC.

The chain employs TRBV2 and TRBJ1-2, with D possibly matching TRBD1 (6 bases). This CDR3 comprises 9 residues. Between the trimmed V and J ends, which lost 8 bases and 10 bases, there was a span of 8 bases. Germline V gene sequence: CDR1 SNHLY, CDR2 FYNNEI. The CDR3 DNA reads TGTGCCAGCCCAGGGGACTACACCTTC. This codes for CASPGDYTF.

The rearrangement uses TRBV6-6 and TRBJ2-7; TRBD1 aligns across 9 bases. This CDR3 contains 15 residues. Germline trimming cut 5 bases from V and 3 bases from J; bases unmatched to any gene: 8. The V gene's germline CDR1 is MNHNY and CDR2 SVGAGI (reference sequence). DNA of the CDR3: TGTGCCAGCAGTCCTACAGGGGGCCATCTCTACGAGCAGTACTTC. This translates into CASSPTGGHLYEQYF.